The T cell receptor (beta chain) described here comes from a study of T cells in Graves' hyperthyroidism and ophthalmopathy. Overall study findings and caveats: Expanded thyroid clonotypes (above 0.001) were mostly also found in blood. Ophthalmopathy was distinguished from stable hyperthyroidism by 13 V-J signatures. Model-based prediction identified ophthalmopathy a median roughly 6.1 months prior to its onset.

Note on this clonotype: Its antigen is not identified.

Using RNA transcripts as the source, TCR beta CDR3 regions were amplified. First-round RT-PCR targeting the TCR CDR3 was performed with the HTBI primer set. TCRdb re-analysed the multiplex PCR reads in MiXCR, keeping a single row per CDR3 protein. The table includes 650,000 to 800,000 distinct CDR3 sequences, 45% detected once. The CDR3 has 14 amino acids. Germline lookup yields CDR1 LGHNA and CDR2 YNFKEQ. Between the trimmed V and J ends, which lost 0 bases and 4 bases, there was a span of 9 bases. Diagnostic assessment was based on clinical symptoms, serum thyroxine and TRAb, thyroid ultrasound and orbital computed tomography.

Sequenced material: peripheral blood or thyroid tissue (not recorded which). This receptor was identified in an adult man with Graves' disease, either hyperthyroidism or ophthalmopathy (not recorded which). The chain is built from TRBV4-2 and TRBJ1-1, with D tentatively TRBD1 (5 bases). The CDR3 bases are TGTGCCAGCAGCCAAGATGGGGGGGGCACTGAAGCTTTCTTT. It specifies CASSQDGGGTEAFF.